This T cell receptor beta chain derives from a study of long-term antiretroviral therapy in people with HIV. General study findings and limits: ART adherence, viral resistance and therapy changes were undocumented. Among HIV repertoires, CDR3 length ranges were narrower than those of controls.

This CDR3 region has 13 residues. Deletions cut 3 bases from V and 2 bases from J, with 7 bases between. CDR1 is KGHSH and CDR2 is LQKENI in the germline V gene. Researchers ran immunoSEQ v3.0 at survey level. TCRdb's copy holds only in-frame clones and misses some; the assay was immunoSEQ multiplex PCR. The sample includes roughly 33,000 clones, approximately 80% of them seen just once. The study drew at least one pre-ART and at least two post-ART PBMC samples from every donor. Treatment for every participant with HIV took place in the United States. As to this clone: Its antigen is not known.

The TCR originated in a woman aged 45-65 years with HIV. The material sequenced was unsorted PBMCs, taken 3.1 years after starting antiretroviral therapy. The rearrangement links TRBV18 to TRBJ1-2; no firm D call. The CDR3, as DNA: TGTGCCAGCTCACCCACGGACAACTATGGCTACACCTTC. Its protein is CASSPTDNYGYTF.